This is a list of T cell receptor beta chains from one sample in a study of monozygotic twins with inflammatory bowel disease. No DNA is given; TCRdb re-called the 5' RACE reads and lists each CDR3 protein once. This listing includes 200,000 to 250,000 distinct CDR3 sequences. Sequencing was carried out using blood. Receptors originate from a human donor with ulcerative colitis or Crohn's disease, or a healthy co-twin of an affected twin (not recorded which). CDR3s include the opening cysteine and the closing phenylalanine or tryptophan. Size tells how often a clone was seen (once, few, many) or the class of an expanded clone, and some rows leave it out.

CASSLGGLGNEQFF	TRBV7-2	TRBJ2-1	14	NA
CASSYSGTSGVGELFF	TRBV6-5	TRBJ2-2	16	NA
CSVEVGPGGSYNEQFF	TRBV29-1	TRBJ2-1	16	NA
CSARDSSQRPPEGYF	TRBV20-1	TRBJ2-3	15	NA
CASSTQGDRTINSNQPQHF	TRBV21-1	TRBJ1-5	19	NA
CAWSDNSINQPQHF	TRBV30	TRBJ1-5	14	NA
CASSFTVRDQPQHF	TRBV3-1	TRBJ1-5	14	NA
CASSLAGDSSTVHTQYF	TRBV12-3/TRBV12-4	TRBJ2-3	17	NA
CASSPEQKMNTEAFF	TRBV18	TRBJ1-1	15	NA
CASSQDPYTQYF	TRBV4-3	TRBJ2-3	12	NA
CASTLGNTEAFF	TRBV5-1	TRBJ1-1	12	NA
CASSSGGDITHEQYF	TRBV28	TRBJ2-7	15	NA
CAISRRGGEETQYF	TRBV10-3	TRBJ2-5	14	NA
CASTPTSGRAHEQFF	TRBV12-3/TRBV12-4	TRBJ2-1	15	NA
CASSQVGGTTYEQYF	TRBV3-1	TRBJ2-7	15	NA
CASNRGPSYTF	TRBV19	TRBJ1-2	11	NA
CASSLVKSGELFF	TRBV5-5	TRBJ2-2	13	NA
CASSPWPGTGGYSNQPQHF	TRBV18	TRBJ1-5	19	NA
CASRQQDTHQPQHF	TRBV6-1	TRBJ1-5	14	NA
CASSLDPGLASEQFF	TRBV11-2	TRBJ2-1	15	NA
CASSWRGEQFF	TRBV6-6	TRBJ2-1	11	NA
CSAPGQGVSPLHF	TRBV20-1	TRBJ1-6	13	NA
CSATPGAPNTEAFF	TRBV29-1	TRBJ1-1	14	NA
CASTDVAGAVTDTQYF	TRBV2	TRBJ2-3	16	NA
CASSFGGRDTIYF	TRBV7-2	TRBJ1-3	13	NA
CSANDLGGVGTGELFF	TRBV20-1	TRBJ2-2	16	NA
CASTLDGTGKTEAFF	TRBV5-1	TRBJ1-1	15	NA
CATSRASPGFF	TRBV15	TRBJ2-1	11	NA
CASSTDPGNTEAFF	TRBV6-1	TRBJ1-1	14	NA
CASSLEGQGYEQYF	TRBV7-8	TRBJ2-7	14	NA
CASSLIDRGGNEQFF	TRBV11-3	TRBJ2-1	15	NA
CASSSSGSYEQYF	TRBV12-3/TRBV12-4	TRBJ2-7	13	NA
CASSFMPGANTEAFF	TRBV7-2	TRBJ1-1	15	NA
CASTPQGDTQYF	TRBV6-1	TRBJ2-3	12	NA
CASSFQTGAGNTIYF	TRBV7-2	TRBJ1-3	15	NA
CASNHPTGAAGELFF	TRBV7-8	TRBJ2-2	15	NA
CASSLAGSLNGETQYF	TRBV7-7	TRBJ2-5	16	NA
CASGSWDRGSNTGELFF	TRBV3-1	TRBJ2-2	17	NA
CASGGLVSSYNEQFF	TRBV5-1	TRBJ2-1	15	NA
CASSLTLAGAIYEQFF	TRBV11-2	TRBJ2-1	16	NA
CASSFLGQGASEQFF	TRBV12-3/TRBV12-4	TRBJ2-1	15	NA
CASSLILTSGVETQYF	TRBV5-1	TRBJ2-5	16	NA
CASSLGPLYEQYF	TRBV7-2	TRBJ2-7	13	medium-sized
CSAPRVASYNEQFF	TRBV20-1	TRBJ2-1	14	NA
CATSNPGLETQYF	TRBV24-1	TRBJ2-5	13	NA
CASSQISGQGYEQYF	TRBV7-2	TRBJ2-7	15	NA
CASTWTGYNEQFF	TRBV5-1	TRBJ2-1	13	NA
CASSYGPGELFF	TRBV6-2/TRBV6-3	TRBJ2-2	12	NA